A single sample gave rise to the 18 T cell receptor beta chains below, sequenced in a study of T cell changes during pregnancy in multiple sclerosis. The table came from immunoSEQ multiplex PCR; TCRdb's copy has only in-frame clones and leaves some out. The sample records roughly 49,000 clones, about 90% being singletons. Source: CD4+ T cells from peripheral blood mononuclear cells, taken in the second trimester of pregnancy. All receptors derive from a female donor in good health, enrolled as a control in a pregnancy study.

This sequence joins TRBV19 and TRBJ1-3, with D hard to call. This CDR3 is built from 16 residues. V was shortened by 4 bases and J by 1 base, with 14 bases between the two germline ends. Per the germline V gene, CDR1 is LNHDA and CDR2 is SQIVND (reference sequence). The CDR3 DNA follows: TGTGCCAGTAGTACGCGGGCCAGAGGTTCTGGAAACACCATATATTTT. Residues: CASSTRARGSGNTIYF.

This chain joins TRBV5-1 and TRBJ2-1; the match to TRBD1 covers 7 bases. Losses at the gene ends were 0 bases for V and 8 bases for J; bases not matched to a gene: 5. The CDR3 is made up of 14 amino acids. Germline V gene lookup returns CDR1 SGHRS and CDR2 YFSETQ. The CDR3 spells CASSLEWDSYEQFF. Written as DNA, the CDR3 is TGCGCCAGCAGCTTGGAATGGGACAGTTATGAGCAGTTCTTC.

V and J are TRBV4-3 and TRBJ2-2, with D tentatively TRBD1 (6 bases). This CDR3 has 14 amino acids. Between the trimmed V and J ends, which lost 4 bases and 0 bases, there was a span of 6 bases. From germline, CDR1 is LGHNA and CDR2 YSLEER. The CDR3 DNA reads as TGCGCCAGCAGCCGGGGGCCGAACACCGGGGAGCTGTTTTTT. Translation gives CASSRGPNTGELFF.

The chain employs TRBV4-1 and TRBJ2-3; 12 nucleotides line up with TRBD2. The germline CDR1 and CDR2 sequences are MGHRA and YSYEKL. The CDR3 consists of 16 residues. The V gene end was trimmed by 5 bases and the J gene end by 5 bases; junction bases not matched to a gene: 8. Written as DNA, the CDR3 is TGCGCCAGCAGCGGTCGGACTAGCGGGGTGCAAGATACGCAGTATTTT. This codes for CASSGRTSGVQDTQYF.

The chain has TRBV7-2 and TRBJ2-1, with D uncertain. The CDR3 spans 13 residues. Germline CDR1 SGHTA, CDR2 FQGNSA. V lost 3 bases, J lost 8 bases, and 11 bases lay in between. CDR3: CASSFPGLDEQFF. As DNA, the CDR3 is TGTGCCAGCAGCTTCCCGGGTCTGGATGAGCAGTTCTTC.

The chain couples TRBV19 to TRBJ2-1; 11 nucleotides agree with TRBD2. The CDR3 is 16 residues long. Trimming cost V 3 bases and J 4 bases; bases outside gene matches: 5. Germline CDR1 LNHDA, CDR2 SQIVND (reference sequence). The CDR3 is CASSIKSSGGYNEQFF. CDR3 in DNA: TGTGCCAGTAGTATTAAGTCTAGCGGGGGGTACAATGAGCAGTTCTTC.

The CDR3 DNA is TGTGCCAGCAGCTTAGGAAGGGGGTCCTACAATGAGCAGTTCTTC. It encodes CASSLGRGSYNEQFF. This chain joins TRBV11-3 and TRBJ2-1; TRBD1 is a possible D gene (6 bases). The ends were cut back, 1 base at V and 1 base at J, with 8 bases in the middle. Germline-derived CDR1 and CDR2 are SGHNT and YENEEA. The CDR3 is 15 amino acids.

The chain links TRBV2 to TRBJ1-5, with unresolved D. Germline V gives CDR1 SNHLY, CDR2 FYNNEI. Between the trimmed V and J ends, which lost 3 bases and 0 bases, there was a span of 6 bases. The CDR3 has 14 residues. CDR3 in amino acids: CASSDRTSNQPQHF. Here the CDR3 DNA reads TGTGCCAGCAGTGACAGAACTAGCAATCAGCCCCAGCATTTT.

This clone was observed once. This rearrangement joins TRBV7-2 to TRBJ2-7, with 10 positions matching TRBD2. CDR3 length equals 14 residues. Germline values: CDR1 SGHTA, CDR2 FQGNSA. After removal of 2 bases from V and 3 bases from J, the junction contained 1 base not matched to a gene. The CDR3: CASSLSGGDYEQYF. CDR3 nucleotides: TGTGCCAGCAGCTTAAGCGGGGGGGACTACGAGCAGTACTTC.

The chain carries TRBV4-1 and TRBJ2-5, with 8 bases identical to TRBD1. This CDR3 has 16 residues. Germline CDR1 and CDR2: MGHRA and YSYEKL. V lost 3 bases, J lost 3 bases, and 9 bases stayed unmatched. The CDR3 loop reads CASSHPGGIVEETQYF. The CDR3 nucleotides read TGCGCCAGCAGCCATCCAGGGGGCATAGTAGAAGAGACCCAGTACTTC.

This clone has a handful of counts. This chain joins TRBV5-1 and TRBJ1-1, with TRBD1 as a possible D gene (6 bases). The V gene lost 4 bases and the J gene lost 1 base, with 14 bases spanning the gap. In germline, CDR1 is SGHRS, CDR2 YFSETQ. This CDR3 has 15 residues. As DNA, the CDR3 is TGCGCCAGCAGCCCCCGGGAGGGGGGGAACACTGAAGCTTTCTTT. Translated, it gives CASSPREGGNTEAFF.

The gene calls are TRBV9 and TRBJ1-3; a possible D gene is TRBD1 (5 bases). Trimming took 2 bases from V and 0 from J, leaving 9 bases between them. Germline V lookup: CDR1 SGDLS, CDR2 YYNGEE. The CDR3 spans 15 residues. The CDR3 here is CASSVQGSSGNTIYF. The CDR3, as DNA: TGTGCCAGCAGCGTTCAGGGTTCCTCTGGAAACACCATATATTTT.

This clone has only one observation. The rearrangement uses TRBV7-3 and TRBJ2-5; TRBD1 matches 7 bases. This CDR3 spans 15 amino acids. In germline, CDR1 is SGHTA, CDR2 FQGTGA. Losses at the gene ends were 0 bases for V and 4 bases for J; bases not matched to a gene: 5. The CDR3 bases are TGTGCCAGCAGCTTAACAGGGGGCGCACGAGAGACCCAGTACTTC. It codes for CASSLTGGARETQYF.

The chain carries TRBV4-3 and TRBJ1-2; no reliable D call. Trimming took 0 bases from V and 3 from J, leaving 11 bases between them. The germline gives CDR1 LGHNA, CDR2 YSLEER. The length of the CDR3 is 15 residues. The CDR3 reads CASSQDPQAYYGYTF. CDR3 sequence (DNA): TGCGCCAGCAGCCAAGATCCCCAGGCTTACTATGGCTACACCTTC.

In nucleotides, the CDR3 is TGTGCCAGCAGTGAACGTGGCAGGGGGAGCAATCAGCCCCAGCATTTT. Translation: CASSERGRGSNQPQHF. This chain links TRBV6-1 with TRBJ1-5; 7 bases map to TRBD1. The CDR3 is 16 residues long. Trimming took 2 bases from V and 1 from J; bases not matched to a gene: 5. CDR1 and CDR2 (germline): MNHNS, SASEGT.

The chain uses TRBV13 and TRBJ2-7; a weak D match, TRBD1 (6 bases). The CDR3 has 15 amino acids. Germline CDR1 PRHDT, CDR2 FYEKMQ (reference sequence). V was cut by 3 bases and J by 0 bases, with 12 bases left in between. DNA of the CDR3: TGTGCCAGCAGCTTCCAGGGGTTGGGCTCCTACGAGCAGTACTTC. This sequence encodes CASSFQGLGSYEQYF.

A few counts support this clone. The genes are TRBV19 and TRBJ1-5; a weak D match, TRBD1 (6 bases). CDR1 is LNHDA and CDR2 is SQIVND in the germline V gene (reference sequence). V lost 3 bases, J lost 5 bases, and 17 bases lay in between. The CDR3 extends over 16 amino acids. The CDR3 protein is CASSIKTGRVDQPQHF. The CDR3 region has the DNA TGTGCCAGTAGTATCAAAACAGGGCGGGTCGATCAGCCCCAGCATTTT.

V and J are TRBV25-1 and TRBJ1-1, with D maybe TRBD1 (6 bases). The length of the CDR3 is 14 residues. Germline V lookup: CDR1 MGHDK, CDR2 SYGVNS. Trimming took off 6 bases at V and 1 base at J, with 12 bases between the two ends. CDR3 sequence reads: CASRQTGRNTEAFF. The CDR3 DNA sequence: TGTGCCAGCAGGCAGACAGGTAGGAACACTGAAGCTTTCTTT.